Listed below are T cell receptor beta chains from one sample, sequenced in a study of T cell responses to AZD1222 COVID-19 vaccine. Measured with immunoSEQ multiplex PCR; TCRdb has only the in-frame clones, and not every one. This sample has some 200,000 clones, with just over 90% found just once. The sample was peripheral blood, taken 28 days after the second dose of the MenACWY control vaccine. These receptors all come from an adult who received the MenACWY meningococcal vaccine as a control. The CDR3 runs from the conserved cysteine through the conserved F or W. Each record gives: V gene, J gene, D gene, clone size, CDR3 DNA, CDR3 protein. D genes are given only for firm matches. A row's size may be missing; if present it is once, few, many or a size class.

TRBV6-4	TRBJ1-5	-	-	TGTGCCAGCAGTGTCCTGCCGGGTCAGCCCCAGCATTTT	CASSVLPGQPQHF
TRBV28	TRBJ2-4	TRBD2	-	TGTGCCAGCAGTGCACCGGGACTAGCGGGAAAAGGATACATTCAGTACTTC	CASSAPGLAGKGYIQYF
TRBV4-1	TRBJ2-2	TRBD2	-	TGCGCCAGCAGCCAAGATTTCGTACTAGCGGAGATAGCGAACACCGGGGAGCTGTTTTTT	CASSQDFVLAEIANTGELFF
TRBV10-1	TRBJ1-2	-	-	TGCGCCAGCGACTCCGGGACGGAGTCGGGTGGCTACACCTTC	CASDSGTESGGYTF
TRBV5-1	TRBJ1-4	TRBD1	-	TGCGCCAGCAGCTCCGGACAGGGGAACGAAAAACTGTTTTTT	CASSSGQGNEKLFF
TRBV6-5	TRBJ2-1	TRBD2	-	TGTGCCAGCATTTATGCGGGGGGGGGAACCAATGAGCAGTTCTTC	CASIYAGGGTNEQFF
TRBV27	TRBJ2-3	TRBD2	-	TGTGCCAGCAGTGGCGGCGGGAGAGCTACAGATACGCAGTATTTT	CASSGGGRATDTQYF
TRBV5-1	TRBJ2-7	TRBD1	-	TGCGCCAGCAGTCCGGGTGACAGGGGGACGGGGGAGCAGTACTTC	CASSPGDRGTGEQYF
TRBV5-1	TRBJ2-3	-	-	TGCGCCAGCAGCCTGGAGGCTAGCGGCACAGATACGCAGTATTTT	CASSLEASGTDTQYF
TRBV10-3	TRBJ2-2	-	-	TGTGCCATCGGCAAGAACACCGGGGAGCTGTTTTTT	CAIGKNTGELFF
TRBV10-3	TRBJ2-7	-	-	TGTGCCATCAGTGATACAGATTCCTACGAGCAGTACTTC	CAISDTDSYEQYF
TRBV15	TRBJ2-2	-	-	TGTGCCACCAGTGGTCCTGTCGGCGGGGAGCTGTTTTTT	CATSGPVGGELFF
TRBV6-1	TRBJ1-3	-	-	TGTGCCAGCAGTGAAGATGGGCAGGGTGCTGGAAACACCATATATTTT	CASSEDGQGAGNTIYF
TRBV18	TRBJ2-1	TRBD2	-	TGTGCCAGCTCAACCGGACTAGCGGGAGATAGTAATGAGCAGTTCTTC	CASSTGLAGDSNEQFF
TRBV15	TRBJ2-1	-	-	TGTGCCACCAGCAGAGATAGGAGGGGAATCATGTACAATGAGCAGTTCTTC	CATSRDRRGIMYNEQFF
TRBV7-9	TRBJ1-1	-	-	TGTGCCAGCAGCTTATTTTCAGGAGCTTTCTTT	CASSLFSGAFF
TRBV7-6	TRBJ2-1	TRBD1	-	TGTGCCAGCTCGATGGGTGGGACAGATTACAATGAGCAGTTCTTC	CASSMGGTDYNEQFF
TRBV5-4	TRBJ2-2	-	-	TGTGCCAGCAGCTTGGTAGGGACCACCGGGGAGCTGTTTTTT	CASSLVGTTGELFF
TRBV11-2	TRBJ1-2	TRBD1	-	TGTGCCAGCAGTCGAGACAGGGGGCCCTATGGCTACACCTTC	CASSRDRGPYGYTF
TRBV7-6	TRBJ2-7	-	-	TGTGCCAGCAGCTCCCGCCGGGGTAGCGGAGTCTACGAGCAGTACTTC	CASSSRRGSGVYEQYF
TRBV5-4	TRBJ1-1	-	-	TGTGCCAGCAGCTTGGGGCCTAGTTCCACTGAAGCTTTCTTT	CASSLGPSSTEAFF
TRBV11-1	TRBJ1-1	-	-	TGTGCCAGCAGCTTACTCCCTCCTTGGACGGGTACTGAAGCTTTCTTT	CASSLLPPWTGTEAFF
TRBV18	TRBJ1-6	-	-	TGTGCCAGCTCACCCGCTTTGGATTCACCCCTCCACTTT	CASSPALDSPLHF
TRBV29-1	TRBJ2-2	TRBD2	once	TGCAGCGTTAAAGGGACTAGCGGGAACACCGGGGAGCTGTTTTTT	CSVKGTSGNTGELFF
TRBV27	TRBJ1-2	-	-	TGTGCCAGCAGTTTATTGGGCACGGTCGATGGCTACACCTTC	CASSLLGTVDGYTF
TRBV25-1	TRBJ2-2	-	-	TGTGCCAGCAGTCTGGGGGGCGCGAACACCGGGGAGCTGTTTTTT	CASSLGGANTGELFF
TRBV30	TRBJ2-3	TRBD1	-	TGTGCCTGGAACACCGGACAGGGATCAACAGATACGCAGTATTTT	CAWNTGQGSTDTQYF
TRBV13	TRBJ1-2	TRBD1	once	TGTGCCAGCAGCCCCCCAGGGGGACAGTCTAACTATGGCTACACCTTC	CASSPPGGQSNYGYTF
TRBV14	TRBJ2-3	TRBD1	-	TGTGCCAGCAGCCGAACGGGACAGAGCACAGATACGCAGTATTTT	CASSRTGQSTDTQYF
TRBV28	TRBJ1-5	TRBD1	-	TGTGCCAGCAGCAAAACAGGGGCGAGCAATCAGCCCCAGCATTTT	CASSKTGASNQPQHF
TRBV20-1	TRBJ2-3	-	-	TGCAGTGCTAGTTATCGTGGGCTAGAGTCAGATACGCAGTATTTT	CSASYRGLESDTQYF
TRBV6-5	TRBJ1-3	-	once	TGTGCCAGCAGACCAGGACAGAGCTCTGGAAACACCATATATTTT	CASRPGQSSGNTIYF
TRBV24-1	TRBJ1-5	TRBD1	-	TGTGCCACCAGTGATTCCCAGGGGGTAAAGCATTTT	CATSDSQGVKHF
TRBV6-1	TRBJ1-1	-	-	TGTGCCAGCAGTGAACCGGGACGGTACACTGAAGCTTTCTTT	CASSEPGRYTEAFF
TRBV9	TRBJ2-1	-	-	TGTGCCAGCAGCGCATATGATGAGCAGTTCTTC	CASSAYDEQFF
TRBV9	TRBJ1-4	TRBD1	-	TGTGCCAGCAGTAAGGGGACAGGTTTAAATGAAAAACTGTTTTTT	CASSKGTGLNEKLFF
TRBV11-2	TRBJ2-5	-	-	TGTGCCAGCAGCTTAGAACTGGTCCCCGGAGAGACCCAGTACTTC	CASSLELVPGETQYF
TRBV3-1/TRBV3-2	TRBJ1-1	-	-	TGTGCCAGCAGCCAAGAGTCGGCAGGGCGGTACGATGAAGCTTTCTTT	CASSQESAGRYDEAFF
TRBV28	TRBJ1-3	-	-	TGTGCCAGCAGTAATTCCGACAGGGGAAACACCATATATTTT	CASSNSDRGNTIYF
TRBV27	TRBJ2-3	TRBD1	-	TGTGCCAGCAGTTTACGCACAGGGGGCGATACGCAGTATTTT	CASSLRTGGDTQYF
TRBV7-2	TRBJ1-2	TRBD1	-	TGTGCCAGCAGCCCGGAGGGACAGTACTATGGCTACACCTTC	CASSPEGQYYGYTF
TRBV10-2	TRBJ2-7	TRBD1	-	TGCGCCAGCAGTCCGGGACAGCCCCTATCCTACGAGCAGTACTTC	CASSPGQPLSYEQYF
TRBV19	TRBJ2-3	-	few	TGTGCCAGTAGTTCGACGGGCACAGATACGCAGTATTTT	CASSSTGTDTQYF
TRBV10-3	TRBJ1-4	-	few	TGTGCCATCAGTGAGAGTTCCGGGAATGAAAAACTGTTTTTT	CAISESSGNEKLFF
TRBV7-9	TRBJ1-5	-	-	TGTGCCAGCAGCTTAGAGGGGTCCAGCAATCAGCCCCAGCATTTT	CASSLEGSSNQPQHF
TRBV19	TRBJ2-7	-	-	TGTGCCAGTAGTATAGCCCCTTCCTACGAGCAGTACTTC	CASSIAPSYEQYF
TRBV9	TRBJ2-1	TRBD1	-	TGTGCCAGCAGCGGTTCCGGGACAGGGGGCCACAATGAGCAGTTCTTC	CASSGSGTGGHNEQFF
TRBV5-1	TRBJ2-1	-	-	TGCGCCAGCACCGCAGGGGAGTCTAGCTCCTACAATGAGCAGTTCTTC	CASTAGESSSYNEQFF
TRBV7-3	TRBJ2-7	TRBD2	-	TGTGCCAGCAGCCCTCGGACCTCGGGGACTAGCGGGAGGCAGGAGCAGTACTTC	CASSPRTSGTSGRQEQYF
TRBV6-2/TRBV6-3	TRBJ2-4	-	-	TGTGCCAGCAGCCCACTAGTTACCCTCCTCCTAGCCAAAAACATTCAGTACTTC	CASSPLVTLLLAKNIQYF
TRBV15	TRBJ1-2	-	-	TGTGCCACCAGCAGTTACCGGGAGCCTAGGGGCTACACCTTC	CATSSYREPRGYTF
TRBV28	TRBJ2-5	-	-	TGTGCCAGCAGTTTGAGAAAGGGCAGGGGCGAAGAGACCCAGTACTTC	CASSLRKGRGEETQYF
TRBV24-1	TRBJ2-1	-	-	TGTGCCACCCAAGACGCGGCGAGAGGGCACAATGAGCAGTTCTTC	CATQDAARGHNEQFF
TRBV18	TRBJ1-2	TRBD1	-	TGTGCCAGCTCTCAAAAGACAGGGACCCATCCATCCGGCTACACCTTC	CASSQKTGTHPSGYTF
TRBV20-1	TRBJ2-2	-	-	TGCAGTGCTAGAATTTCCGGGGAGCTGTTTTTT	CSARISGELFF
TRBV7-9	TRBJ2-3	TRBD2	-	TGTGCCAGCAGCTTAGGAGTAGCGGGATATACAGATACGCAGTATTTT	CASSLGVAGYTDTQYF
TRBV6-5	TRBJ2-7	TRBD2	-	TGTGCCAGTGGGGGGGTCTACGAGCAGTACTTC	CASGGVYEQYF
TRBV7-9	TRBJ1-1	-	-	TGTGCCAGCAGCCGGGGGGACACTGAAGCTTTCTTT	CASSRGDTEAFF
TRBV6-1	TRBJ1-2	TRBD1	-	TGTGCCAGCAGTGAAGGAAAGGGGGCCTATGGCTACACCTTC	CASSEGKGAYGYTF
TRBV5-1	TRBJ1-3	TRBD1	-	TGCGCCAGCAGCCCGCACGCAGGGGGCCTCAGCTCTGGAAACACCATATATTTT	CASSPHAGGLSSGNTIYF